These 4 T cell receptor beta chains originate from one sample sequenced in a study of T cells in Graves' hyperthyroidism and ophthalmopathy. Using RNA transcripts as the source, TCR beta CDR3 regions were amplified. The study used the HTBI primer set for a first-round RT-PCR of the TCR CDR3. TCRdb re-called the multiplex PCR reads through MiXCR, storing one row per CDR3 protein. The sample holds around 400,000 distinct CDR3 sequences, roughly 25% seen once. The specimen was blood. The receptor set was obtained from a man aged 45 to 65 with Graves' hyperthyroidism.

This clonotype was seen at least ten times. This sequence joins TRBV3-1 and TRBJ2-5, with 10 nucleotides matching TRBD2. Germline V CDR1 and CDR2: LGHDT, YNNKEL (reference sequence). CDR3 size: 15 residues. Germline trimming cut 4 bases from V and 2 bases from J; bases unmatched to any gene: 4. The CDR3 protein is CASSPSGSGQETQYF. The CDR3 DNA reads as TGTGCCAGCAGCCCTAGCGGGAGTGGGCAAGAGACCCAGTACTTC.

This clonotype was seen only a few times. This sequence joins TRBV12-3 or TRBV12-4 and TRBJ2-6, with TRBD1 matching 8 bases. This CDR3 is 19 amino acids long. V shed 5 bases and J 4 bases; nucleotides not matched to a gene: 16. The CDR3 sequence: CASSPTGGRLPNGANVLTF. In DNA, the CDR3 is TGTGCCAGCAGTCCAACAGGGGGGAGGTTGCCTAACGGGGCCAACGTCCTGACTTTC.

The table lists this clonotype with a few counts. The V call is TRBV4-1, the J call TRBJ1-2; 8 nucleotides match TRBD1. The germline V gene has CDR1 MGHRA and CDR2 YSYEKL. The V segment lost 4 bases and the J segment 2 bases; nucleotides outside the gene matches: 9. This CDR3 is built from 16 residues. The CDR3: CASSPGSRGQNYGYTF. The CDR3 nucleotides read TGCGCCAGCAGCCCGGGATCCAGGGGGCAGAACTATGGCTACACCTTC.

The chain employs TRBV7-9 and TRBJ2-7; D tentatively fits TRBD1 or TRBD2 (6 bases each). This CDR3 comprises 15 residues. V was clipped by 5 bases and J by 0 bases, with 14 bases between them. Germline values: CDR1 SEHNR, CDR2 FQNEAQ (reference sequence). The CDR3 spells CASSVGGSISYEQYF. As DNA, the CDR3 is TGTGCCAGCAGCGTAGGGGGGAGTATCTCCTACGAGCAGTACTTC. The full variable domain, with the rest looked up from reference TRBV7-9 and TRBJ2-7, is DTGVSQNPRHKITKRGQNVTFRCDPISEHNRLYWYRQTLGQGPEFLTYFQNEAQLEKSRLLSDRFSAERPKGSFSTLEIQRTEQGDSAMYLCASSVGGSISYEQYFGPGTRLTVT.